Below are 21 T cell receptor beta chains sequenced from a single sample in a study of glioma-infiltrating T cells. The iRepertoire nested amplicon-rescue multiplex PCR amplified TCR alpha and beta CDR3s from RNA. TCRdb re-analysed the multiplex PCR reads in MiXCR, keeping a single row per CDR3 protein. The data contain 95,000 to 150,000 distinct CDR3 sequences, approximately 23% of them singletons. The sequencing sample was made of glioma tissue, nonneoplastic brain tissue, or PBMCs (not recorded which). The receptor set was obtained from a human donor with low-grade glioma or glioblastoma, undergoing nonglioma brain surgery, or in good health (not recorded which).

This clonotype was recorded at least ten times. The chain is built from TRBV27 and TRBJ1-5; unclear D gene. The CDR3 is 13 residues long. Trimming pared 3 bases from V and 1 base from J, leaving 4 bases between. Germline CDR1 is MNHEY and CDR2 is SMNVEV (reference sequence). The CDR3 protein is CASSLESNQPQHF. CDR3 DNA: TGTGCCAGCAGTTTGGAAAGCAATCAGCCCCAGCATTTT.

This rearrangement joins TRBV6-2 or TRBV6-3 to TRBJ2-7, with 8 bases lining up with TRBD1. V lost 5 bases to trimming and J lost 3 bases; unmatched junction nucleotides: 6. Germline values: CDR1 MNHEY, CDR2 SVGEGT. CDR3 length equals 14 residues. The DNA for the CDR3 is TGTGCCAGCAGTCTGACAGGGGCGTTCTACGAGCAGTACTTC. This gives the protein CASSLTGAFYEQYF.

The CDR3 DNA is TGTGCCAGCTCTTACTCGGGGGACAGATCTAACTATGGCTACACCTTC. Protein sequence: CASSYSGDRSNYGYTF. This rearrangement joins TRBV18 to TRBJ1-2, with 7 bases aligning to TRBD1. CDR1 is KGHSH, CDR2 LQKENI, per germline. The trim removed 6 bases at V and 0 bases at J, leaving 10 bases unmatched. The CDR3 is 16 residues long.

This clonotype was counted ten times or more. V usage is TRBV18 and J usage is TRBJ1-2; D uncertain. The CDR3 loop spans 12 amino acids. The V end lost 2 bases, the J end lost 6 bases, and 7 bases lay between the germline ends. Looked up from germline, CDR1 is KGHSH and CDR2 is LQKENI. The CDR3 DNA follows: TGTGCCAGCTCACCATCCGGGAATGGCTACACCTTC. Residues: CASSPSGNGYTF. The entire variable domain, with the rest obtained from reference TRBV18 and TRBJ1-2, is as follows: NAGVMQNPRHLVRRRGQEARLRCSPMKGHSHVYWYRQLPEEGLKFMVYLQKENIIDESGMPKERFSAEFPKEGPSILRIQQVVRGDSAAYFCASSPSGNGYTFGSGTRLTVV.

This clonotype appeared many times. CDR3 loop: CASSFSSGAYEQYF. In DNA form, the CDR3 reads TGTGCCAGCAGTTTTTCTAGCGGGGCCTACGAGCAGTACTTC. V usage is TRBV27 and J usage is TRBJ2-7; 9 bases fit TRBD2. V lost 3 bases and J lost 2; bases outside the gene matches: 2. The germline V gene has CDR1 MNHEY and CDR2 SMNVEV (reference sequence). This CDR3 region has 14 residues.

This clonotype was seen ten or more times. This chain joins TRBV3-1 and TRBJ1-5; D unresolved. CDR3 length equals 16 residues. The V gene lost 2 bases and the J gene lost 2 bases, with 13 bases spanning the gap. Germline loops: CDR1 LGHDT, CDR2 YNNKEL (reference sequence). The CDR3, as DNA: TGTGCCAGCAGCCAAATCCGTACGATCGGCAATCAGCCCCAGCATTTT. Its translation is CASSQIRTIGNQPQHF.

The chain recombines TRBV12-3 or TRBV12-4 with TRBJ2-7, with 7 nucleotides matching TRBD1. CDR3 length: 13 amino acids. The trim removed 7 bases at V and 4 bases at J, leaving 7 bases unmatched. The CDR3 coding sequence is TGTGCCAGCACCTTACAGGGGAAGTACGAGCAGTACTTC. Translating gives CASTLQGKYEQYF.

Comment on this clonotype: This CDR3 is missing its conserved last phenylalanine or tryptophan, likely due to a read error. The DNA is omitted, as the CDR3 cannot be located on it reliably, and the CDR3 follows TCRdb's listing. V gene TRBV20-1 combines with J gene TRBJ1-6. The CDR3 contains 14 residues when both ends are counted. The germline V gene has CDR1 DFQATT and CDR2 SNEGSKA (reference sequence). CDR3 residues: CSAREPAYNSPLNL.

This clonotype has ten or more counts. The CDR3 here is CASSESGRVDGNEQFF. The CDR3 DNA reads TGTGCCAGCAGTGAATCAGGCAGGGTGGATGGCAATGAGCAGTTCTTC. V gene TRBV2 combines with J gene TRBJ2-1, with D possibly matching TRBD1 (5 bases). Trimming shortened V by 2 bases and J by 6 bases, and 17 bases separated the two germline ends. This CDR3 is built from 16 residues. The germline gives CDR1 SNHLY, CDR2 FYNNEI. The full variable domain, completed using reference TRBV2 and TRBJ2-1, is EPEVTQTPSHQVTQMGQEVILRCVPISNHLYFYWYRQILGQKVEFLVSFYNNEISEKSEIFDDQFSVERPDGSNFTLKIRSTKLEDSAMYFCASSESGRVDGNEQFFGPGTRLTVL.

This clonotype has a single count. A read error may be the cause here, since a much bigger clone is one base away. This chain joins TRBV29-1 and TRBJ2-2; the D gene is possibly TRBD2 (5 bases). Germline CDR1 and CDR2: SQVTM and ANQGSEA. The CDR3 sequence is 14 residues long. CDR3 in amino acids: CSVALRGNTWELFF. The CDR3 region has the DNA TGCAGCGTTGCCCTTCGGGGTAACACCTGGGAGCTGTTTTTT.

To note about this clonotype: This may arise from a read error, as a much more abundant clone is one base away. CDR3 sequence reads: CASSYRLAGMKDTQYF. CDR3 coding DNA: TGTGCCAGCAGCTACAGACTAGCGGGAATGAAAGATACGCAGTATTTT. The chain carries TRBV11-2 and TRBJ2-3; 11 bases align to TRBD2. The germline V gene encodes CDR1 SGHAT and CDR2 FQNNGV. CDR3 length: 16 amino acids. Trimming at V came to 4 bases and at J to 5 bases, leaving 8 bases not matched to a gene.

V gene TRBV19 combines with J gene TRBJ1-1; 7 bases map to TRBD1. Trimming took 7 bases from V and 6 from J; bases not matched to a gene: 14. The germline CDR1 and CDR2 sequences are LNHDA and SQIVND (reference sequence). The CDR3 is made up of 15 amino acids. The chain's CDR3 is CASTPGTALRAEAFF. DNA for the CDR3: TGTGCCAGTACCCCGGGGACAGCCCTGAGGGCTGAAGCTTTCTTT.

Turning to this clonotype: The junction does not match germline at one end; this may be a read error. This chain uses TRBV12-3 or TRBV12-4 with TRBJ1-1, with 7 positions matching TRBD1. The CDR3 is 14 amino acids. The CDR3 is CGSSRGQQNTEAFF. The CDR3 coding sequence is TGTGGCAGCAGCCGGGGACAGCAGAACACTGAAGCTTTCTTT.

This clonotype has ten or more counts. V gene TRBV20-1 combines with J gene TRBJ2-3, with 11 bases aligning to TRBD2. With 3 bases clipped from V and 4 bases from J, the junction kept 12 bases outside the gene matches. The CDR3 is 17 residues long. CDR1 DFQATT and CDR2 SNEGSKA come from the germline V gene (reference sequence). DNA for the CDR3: TGCAGTGCTAGTCTAGCGGGAGGTTATTATTCGTCAGATACGCAGTATTTT. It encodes CSASLAGGYYSSDTQYF.

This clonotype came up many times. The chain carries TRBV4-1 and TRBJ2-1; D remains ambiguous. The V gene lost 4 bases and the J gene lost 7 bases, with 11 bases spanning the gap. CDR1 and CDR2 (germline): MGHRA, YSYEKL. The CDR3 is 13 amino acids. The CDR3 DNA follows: TGCGCCAGCAGCCCCGTAGTAAGGAATGAGCAGTTCTTC. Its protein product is CASSPVVRNEQFF.

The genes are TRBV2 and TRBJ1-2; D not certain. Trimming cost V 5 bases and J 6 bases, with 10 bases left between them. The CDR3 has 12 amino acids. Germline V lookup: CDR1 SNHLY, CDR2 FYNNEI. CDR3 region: CASSYDRHGYTF. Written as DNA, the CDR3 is TGTGCCAGCAGTTACGATCGACATGGCTACACCTTC.

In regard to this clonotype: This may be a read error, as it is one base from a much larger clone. The CDR3 region has the DNA TGTGCCAGCAGCTTTGGCGGGGCTTTCGATGAGCAGCTCTTC. Protein product: CASSFGGAFDEQLF. The chain links TRBV7-3 to TRBJ2-1, with D possibly being TRBD2 (6 bases). The CDR3 has 14 residues. Germline V gene lookup returns CDR1 SGHTA and CDR2 FQGTGA.

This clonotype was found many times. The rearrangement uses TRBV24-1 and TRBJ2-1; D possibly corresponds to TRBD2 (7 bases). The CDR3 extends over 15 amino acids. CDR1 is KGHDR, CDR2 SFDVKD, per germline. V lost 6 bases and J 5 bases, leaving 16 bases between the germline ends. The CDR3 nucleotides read TGTGCCACCAGTTTTTCCAACGGGGGGCACAATGAGCAGTTCTTC. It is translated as CATSFSNGGHNEQFF.

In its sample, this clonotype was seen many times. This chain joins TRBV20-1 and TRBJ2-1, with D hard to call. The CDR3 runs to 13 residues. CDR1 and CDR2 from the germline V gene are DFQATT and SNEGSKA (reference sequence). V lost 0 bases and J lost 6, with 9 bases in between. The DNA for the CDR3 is TGCAGTGCTAGAGATCTTAGAGGCAATGAGCAGTTCTTC. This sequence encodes CSARDLRGNEQFF.

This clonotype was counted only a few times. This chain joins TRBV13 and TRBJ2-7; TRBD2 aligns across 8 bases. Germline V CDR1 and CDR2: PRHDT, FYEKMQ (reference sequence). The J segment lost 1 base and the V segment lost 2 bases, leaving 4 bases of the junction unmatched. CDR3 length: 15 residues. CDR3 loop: CASSLIPGGSYEQYF. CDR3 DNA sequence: TGTGCCAGCAGCTTAATTCCGGGAGGGTCCTACGAGCAGTACTTC.

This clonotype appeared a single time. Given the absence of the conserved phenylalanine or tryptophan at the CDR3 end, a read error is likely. In DNA form, the CDR3 reads TGTGCCAGCGCTAATGGAGGCGGGGTATACGAGCAGTACATC. Protein sequence: CASANGGGVYEQYI. This sequence joins TRBV28 and TRBJ2-7; possible D gene TRBD2, 6 bases. The CDR3 is made up of 14 amino acids. V was pared by 8 bases and J by 4 bases, with 18 bases between. Per germline, CDR1 MDHEN and CDR2 SYDVKM.